This TCR beta chain was sequenced for a study of T cell repertoires in ileal Crohn's disease. Points from the study as a whole: Mucosal expansions were suggested to be mainly CD8 T cells.

Losses at the gene ends were 6 bases for V and 2 bases for J; bases not matched to a gene: 0. Germline CDR1 is MNHNS and CDR2 is SASEGT. The CDR3 length is 13 residues. Only one count was recorded for this clone. Its specificity is unknown. Each sample's TCRB immunosequencing used roughly 500 nanograms of biopsy DNA. Method: immunoSEQ multiplex PCR; TCRdb's copy keeps in-frame clones and lacks some. The sample lists approximately 15,000 clones, roughly two thirds seen once, with 5% to 6.5% in the top ten. The sequenced sample was ileal tissue. The V and J genes are TRBV6-1 and TRBJ1-2; TRBD1 agrees at 10 bases. This TCR derives from an adult with Crohn's disease. CDR3 DNA sequence: TGTGCCAGCAGGGGACAGGGGAACTATGGCTACACCTTC. Protein: CASRGQGNYGYTF.